This T cell receptor (beta chain) was found in a study of blood T cells in healthy people across ages. This CDR3 comprises 14 residues. Germline CDR1 and CDR2: MDHEN and SYDVKM. V dropped 1 base and J dropped 6 bases, with 9 bases sitting between them. Findings and limits, study-wide: Long-lived donors had more naive CD4+ cells and higher diversity than aged donors. Unsorted PBMCs prevented conclusive naive versus antigen-experienced comparison.

The use of a sample-barcoded 5' primer and a J-beta primer mix characterized a second PCR of about 7 to 12 cycles. Tagging of each cDNA molecule was performed by a template-switch adaptor with 12 random nucleotides. TCRdb re-analysed the 5' RACE reads in MiXCR, keeping a single row per CDR3 protein. The sample holds roughly 1.5 million distinct CDR3 sequences, roughly 43% seen once. To note about this clonotype: The target antigen is unknown.

The chain carries TRBV28 and TRBJ1-4; the D is unclear. The TCR originated in a woman aged 18-30 years in good health. Input material: blood. The CDR3 nucleotides are TGTGCCAGCAGTTTATACAAGTCGGATGAAAAACTGTTTTTT. It codes for CASSLYKSDEKLFF.